A single sample is the source of the 29 T cell receptor beta chains below, sequenced in a study of post-analysis software for immune sequencing data. Notes on the study in general: Comparison of patients with controls showed 5 or 6 TRBV segments more frequent in patients, TRBV5-6, TRBV5-1 and TRBV20-1 among them.

For these TCRs, the target antigens are not known. The TCR beta cDNA libraries contained unique molecular identifiers. TCRdb ran MiXCR on the PCR reads and lists one entry per CDR3 protein. The sample contains roughly 570,000 distinct CDR3 sequences, approximately 34% of which appear only once. Sequencing was carried out using blood. These receptors came from a girl aged 2-17 years with multiple sclerosis.

This clonotype was counted between two and nine times. V usage is TRBV4-1 and J usage is TRBJ1-5, with TRBD1 matching 8 bases. Germline values: CDR1 MGHRA, CDR2 YSYEKL. The ends lost 3 bases at V and 5 bases at J; junction bases unmatched: 3. This CDR3 comprises 14 residues. CDR3 bases: TGCGCCAGCAGCCATACAGGGGGTGATCAGCCCCAGCATTTT. Translation: CASSHTGGDQPQHF.

The J gene is TRBJ1-2, the V gene TRBV6-5; D is unclear. Germline V gene data show CDR1 as MNHEY and CDR2 as SVGAGI. CDR3 length: 14 amino acids. The ends were cut back, 0 bases at V and 4 bases at J, with 9 bases in the middle. The CDR3 spells CASSYSAPTYGYTF. Here the CDR3 DNA reads TGTGCCAGCAGTTACTCGGCGCCGACCTATGGCTACACCTTC.

The genes are TRBV5-1 and TRBJ2-7; 7 bases are shared with TRBD1. The J call is doubtful: the DNA matches TRBJ2-5 better. Germline CDR1 reads SGHRS; CDR2 reads YFSETQ. The CDR3 runs to 14 residues. CDR3 DNA: TGCGCCAGCAGCTACGACAGGGCCGCGGAGACCCAGTACTTC. Protein: CASSYDRAAETQYF.

As concerns this clonotype: A read error may account for a junction end that differs from germline. This chain connects TRBV7-9 to TRBJ1-5; TRBD1 is a possible D gene (6 bases). The CDR3 has 14 amino acids. Germline-derived CDR1 and CDR2 are SEHNR and FQNEAQ (reference sequence). The CDR3 DNA follows: TGTGCCAGCAGCCGCCAGGGGTACAATCCGCCCCAGCATTTT. The encoded protein is CASSRQGYNPPQHF.

This clonotype was counted a single time. One junction end disagrees with the germline gene, perhaps due to a read error. The chain links TRBV7-8 to TRBJ2-5; D is undetermined. The DNA end lines up better with TRBJ2-7; the J call may be wrong. The germline gives CDR1 SGHVS, CDR2 FQNEAQ. This CDR3 is built from 12 residues. In DNA, the CDR3 is TGTGCCAACAGCTTAGTTTCCTACGAGCAGTACTTC. Its protein is CANSLVSYEQYF.

The chain joins TRBV5-1 to TRBJ2-5, with 12 bases identical to TRBD1. V trimming: 4 bases; J trimming: 4 bases; junction bases outside the gene matches: 5. This CDR3 has 15 residues. CDR1 is SGHRS and CDR2 is YFSETQ in the germline V gene. The DNA of the CDR3 is TGCGCCAGCAGCCGGGGACAGGGGGCTCTAGAGACCCAGTACTTC. Translating gives CASSRGQGALETQYF.

This clonotype was seen at least ten times. The rearrangement joins TRBV20-1 to TRBJ2-1; the D gene is possibly TRBD2 (6 bases). Trimming removed 1 base from V and 6 bases from J, with 16 bases in between. There are 15 residues in the CDR3. From germline, CDR1 is DFQATT and CDR2 SNEGSKA (reference sequence). The CDR3 sequence is CSARVGRAAGNEQFF. DNA for the CDR3: TGCAGTGCTAGAGTAGGACGCGCAGCGGGCAATGAGCAGTTCTTC.

The V and J genes are TRBV10-3 and TRBJ1-2, with 8 bases lining up with TRBD1. The CDR3 spans 16 residues. CDR1 and CDR2 from the germline V gene are ENHRY and SYGVKD. The junction had 9 bases not matched to a gene; V was cut back by 2 bases and J by 4 bases. In DNA form, the CDR3 reads TGTGCCATCAGTGAGGGCCCGGCAGGGGGCCCCTATGGCTACACCTTC. Translated: CAISEGPAGGPYGYTF.

This clonotype appeared a few times. The V and J genes are TRBV27 and TRBJ2-7, with 8 bases matching TRBD1. V lost 6 bases, J lost 2 bases, and 3 bases stayed unmatched. This CDR3 is 13 amino acids long. Germline V gene data show CDR1 as MNHEY and CDR2 as SMNVEV (reference sequence). Here the CDR3 DNA reads TGTGCCAGCAGCCGGGGACAGGCCTACGAGCAGTACTTC. Amino acids: CASSRGQAYEQYF.

The rearrangement joins TRBV20-1 to TRBJ1-2, with 8 bases that match TRBD1. Trimming removed 2 bases from V and 7 bases from J; junction bases left unmatched: 12. CDR3 length: 15 residues. The germline V gene encodes CDR1 DFQATT and CDR2 SNEGSKA (reference sequence). CDR3 sequence: CSARLDAGGAGGYTF. The CDR3 region has the DNA TGCAGTGCTAGATTAGATGCAGGGGGCGCGGGTGGCTACACCTTC.

This rearrangement joins TRBV12-3 or TRBV12-4 to TRBJ1-5; tentatively, D is TRBD1 (5 bases). The V gene lost 6 bases and the J gene lost 9 bases, with 15 bases spanning the gap. This CDR3 comprises 13 residues. This chain's CDR3 is CASSSTRGRPQHF. Written as DNA, the CDR3 is TGTGCCAGCAGCTCGACCCGGGGACGGCCCCAGCATTTT.

The chain joins TRBV4-1 to TRBJ1-4; 9 positions agree with TRBD1. Germline trimming cut 1 base from V and 8 bases from J; bases unmatched to any gene: 8. This CDR3 contains 16 residues. Germline CDR1 reads MGHRA; CDR2 reads YSYEKL. DNA of the CDR3: TGCGCCAGCAGCCAAGGAGGGACAGGGTATGGAGAAAAACTGTTTTTT. This sequence encodes CASSQGGTGYGEKLFF.

The table lists this clonotype with a few counts. The gene calls are TRBV5-1 and TRBJ2-7; D is possibly TRBD1 (7 bases). Germline CDR1 is SGHRS and CDR2 is YFSETQ. The CDR3 consists of 15 residues. V gave up 0 bases and J gave up 7 bases, with 17 bases separating them. The CDR3 region is CASSLGGTDAAEQYF. Here the CDR3 DNA reads TGCGCCAGCAGCTTGGGCGGGACAGACGCGGCTGAGCAGTACTTC.

The gene calls are TRBV11-2 and TRBJ1-1; 9 positions match TRBD1. Germline V gene data show CDR1 as SGHAT and CDR2 as FQNNGV. This CDR3 is 15 amino acids long. V shed 0 bases and J 5 bases; nucleotides not matched to a gene: 4. CDR3: CASSLDGTGRTEAFF. CDR3 in DNA: TGTGCCAGCAGCTTAGACGGGACAGGGAGGACTGAAGCTTTCTTT.

This clonotype has just a few counts. The chain has TRBV6-6 and TRBJ2-5; 9 nucleotides match TRBD1. The CDR3 totals 12 residues. CDR1 is MNHNY and CDR2 is SVGAGI in the germline V gene (reference sequence). Trimming at V came to 7 bases and at J to 5 bases, leaving 2 bases not matched to a gene. The CDR3 loop is CASKGTGETQYF. CDR3 DNA sequence: TGTGCCAGCAAGGGGACAGGGGAGACCCAGTACTTC.

V gene TRBV10-2 combines with J gene TRBJ2-1; D might be TRBD1 or TRBD2, each matching 5 bases. CDR3 size: 14 residues. Trimming left V 7 bases short and J 5 bases short, with 15 bases between. Germline V gene data show CDR1 as WSHSY and CDR2 as SAAADI. CDR3 sequence reads: CASTGSGANNEQFF. The CDR3 region has the DNA TGCGCCAGCACCGGCTCCGGGGCTAACAATGAGCAGTTCTTC.

This clonotype showed up just a few times. The rearrangement joins TRBV6-1 to TRBJ2-5; D unresolved. V was cut by 3 bases and J by 5 bases, with 10 bases left in between. Germline V CDR1 and CDR2: MNHNS, SASEGT. The CDR3 is made up of 13 amino acids. The CDR3, as DNA: TGTGCCAGCAGTGACGCGCAAGGGGAGACCCAGTACTTC. Residues: CASSDAQGETQYF.

The V call is TRBV7-9, the J call TRBJ2-3; tentatively, D is TRBD1 (5 bases). The CDR3 contains 17 residues. Germline V gene sequence: CDR1 SEHNR, CDR2 FQNEAQ (reference sequence). Trimming stripped 5 bases from V and 6 bases from J, with 24 bases between. The CDR3 DNA is TGTGCCAGCAGCCCCAACTCCGCAGGGTCAGTGGGGGATACGCAGTATTTT. This gives the protein CASSPNSAGSVGDTQYF.

Concerning this clonotype itself: This could be a read error, since a much larger clone is one nucleotide away. This chain uses TRBV10-3 with TRBJ2-3, with TRBD2 matching over 12 bases. Per the germline V gene, CDR1 is ENHRY and CDR2 is SYGVKD. CDR3 length: 16 amino acids. Unmatched junction bases numbered 11, after V lost 10 bases and J lost 3 bases. In DNA, the CDR3 is TGTGCCACCAGACTACAGGGACTAGCGGGTACAGATACGCAGTATTTT. It translates to CATRLQGLAGTDTQYF.

This chain links TRBV6-5 with TRBJ1-5; D call uncertain. Trimming cost V 2 bases and J 0 bases, with 8 bases left between them. CDR1 is MNHEY, CDR2 SVGAGI, per germline. The CDR3 runs 15 residues. CDR3 nucleotides: TGTGCCAGCAGTTACGCACGGTATAGCAATCAGCCCCAGCATTTT. It translates to CASSYARYSNQPQHF.

The V call is TRBV7-6, the J call TRBJ1-1; D is undetermined. The germline V gene encodes CDR1 SGHVS and CDR2 FNYEAQ. Trimming pared 5 bases from V and 7 bases from J, leaving 14 bases between. This CDR3 has 13 amino acids. CDR3 nucleotide sequence: TGTGCCAGCAGCCCAGTGGACGGGTTTGAAGCTTTCTTT. Encoded protein: CASSPVDGFEAFF.

Only a few counts were recorded for this clonotype. The rearrangement links TRBV3-1 to TRBJ2-1; the match to TRBD1 covers 7 bases. CDR1 LGHDT and CDR2 YNNKEL come from the germline V gene (reference sequence). The CDR3 spans 15 residues. The trim removed 6 bases at V and 9 bases at J, leaving 14 bases unmatched. The CDR3 spells CASSHDRVGPSEQFF. In DNA, the CDR3 is TGTGCCAGCAGTCATGACAGGGTAGGTCCATCTGAGCAGTTCTTC.

The rearrangement uses TRBV20-1 and TRBJ2-5; either TRBD1 or TRBD2 may supply D (6 bases each). V dropped 6 bases and J dropped 5 bases, with 16 bases sitting between them. CDR3 length: 13 amino acids. From germline, CDR1 is DFQATT and CDR2 SNEGSKA (reference sequence). The CDR3 nucleotides read TGCAGTGCCCAGAGGGGGGCAGCGGAGACCCAGTACTTC. Translating gives CSAQRGAAETQYF.

This clonotype was seen just once. At one end the junction does not follow the germline gene, possibly because of a read error. V usage is TRBV7-7 and J usage is TRBJ2-7; the D gene is possibly TRBD1 (6 bases). Germline V CDR1 and CDR2: SSHAT, FNYEAQ (reference sequence). This CDR3 comprises 13 residues. CDR3: CASSRGVPYEQYF. In DNA form, the CDR3 reads TGTGCTAGCAGCAGGGGCGTCCCCTACGAGCAGTACTTC.

The J gene is TRBJ1-1, the V gene TRBV4-1; the D is unclear. CDR3 size: 16 residues. Trimming removed 0 bases from V and 0 bases from J, with 11 bases in between. Germline loops: CDR1 MGHRA, CDR2 YSYEKL. CDR3 protein: CASSQEDGIMNTEAFF. CDR3 DNA: TGCGCCAGCAGCCAAGAGGACGGAATTATGAACACTGAAGCTTTCTTT.

The rearrangement links TRBV11-3 to TRBJ2-3, with D uncertain. The germline gives CDR1 SGHNT, CDR2 YENEEA. V dropped 5 bases and J dropped 0 bases, with 18 bases sitting between them. The CDR3 contains 17 residues. The DNA of the CDR3 is TGTGCCAGCAGCCCTGGGGTGGCTAACGATAGCACAGATACGCAGTATTTT. Translation: CASSPGVANDSTDTQYF.

V usage is TRBV2 and J usage is TRBJ1-2; a possible D gene is TRBD1 (6 bases). Germline V gene data show CDR1 as SNHLY and CDR2 as FYNNEI. The CDR3 runs to 13 residues. V lost 3 bases, J lost 6 bases, and 11 bases lay in between. The CDR3 loop is CASSESRGHGYTF. CDR3 bases: TGTGCCAGCAGTGAGTCCAGGGGACATGGCTACACCTTC.

V usage is TRBV3-1 and J usage is TRBJ2-7, with 7 bases aligning to TRBD2. J was trimmed by 5 bases and V by 3 bases; bases with no gene match: 10. The germline gives CDR1 LGHDT, CDR2 YNNKEL (reference sequence). The CDR3 contains 15 residues. The CDR3 DNA follows: TGTGCCAGCAGCCACCGGACTAGTAAGTTTGACGAGCAGTACTTC. Translated: CASSHRTSKFDEQYF.

Comments on this clonotype: A junction end diverges from the germline sequence, so it may reflect a read error. This chain links TRBV7-7 with TRBJ2-7; maybe TRBD2 (5 bases). The CDR3 covers 16 residues. Germline assignment: CDR1 SSHAT and CDR2 FNYEAQ (reference sequence). The CDR3 region has the DNA TGTGCTAGCAGCTTACTGATAGCGAAAGACACCTACGAGCAGTACTTC. It encodes CASSLLIAKDTYEQYF.